These 10 T cell receptor beta chains were all obtained from the same sample, sequenced in a study of human T cells and chemical hapten exposure. Each CDR3 protein gets one entry after TCRdb re-called the RACE reads with MiXCR. The sample yields about 300,000 distinct CDR3 sequences, 4.5% to 7% seen once. Time point in this sample: pre-sensitization, week 0. Noted treatment: therapeutic diphenylcyclopropenone sensitization with weekly scalp DPC. The sample consisted of whole blood, taken in connection with sensitization to the hapten diphenylcyclopropenone (DPC). The receptors stem from a woman under 30 with alopecia areata. Some clones in this sample may be carry-over from other donors' samples.

This clonotype occurred a few times. The chain employs TRBV27 and TRBJ2-7, with D tentatively TRBD1 (6 bases). The V gene lost 0 bases and the J gene lost 4 bases, with 16 bases spanning the gap. CDR3 length: 16 amino acids. The germline V gene has CDR1 MNHEY and CDR2 SMNVEV (reference sequence). In DNA, the CDR3 is TGTGCCAGCAGTTTATCGATGGGTCAGGGGATTTACGAGCAGTACTTC. The encoded protein is CASSLSMGQGIYEQYF.

The sample holds many counts of this clonotype. The chain has TRBV5-4 and TRBJ1-1; D uncertain. The CDR3 sequence is 15 residues long. CDR1 and CDR2 from the germline V gene are SGHNT and YYREEE (reference sequence). Between the trimmed V and J ends, which lost 7 bases and 4 bases, there was a span of 20 bases. The CDR3 DNA sequence: TGTGCCAGCGGAAAGCCGGGCGGGTTACCCACTGAAGCTTTCTTT. Translated: CASGKPGGLPTEAFF.

The rearrangement links TRBV18 to TRBJ1-2; D is uncertain. V was trimmed by 2 bases and J by 5 bases, leaving 12 bases between them. Germline CDR1 reads KGHSH; CDR2 reads LQKENI. The CDR3 loop spans 14 amino acids. CDR3 amino acids: CASSPGTVGYGYTF. The CDR3 DNA is TGTGCCAGCTCACCAGGAACAGTGGGGTATGGCTACACCTTC.

The rearrangement joins TRBV6-2 or TRBV6-3 to TRBJ1-1; D not resolved. The V end was cut by 6 bases, the J end by 4 bases, with 12 bases between. Per germline, CDR1 MNHEY and CDR2 SVGEGT. The CDR3 length is 13 residues. The CDR3 DNA reads TGTGCCAGCAGCGGCAGAGCCAGCACTGAAGCTTTCTTT. Protein sequence: CASSGRASTEAFF.

This clonotype was found a few times. This chain uses TRBV27 with TRBJ2-7; D perhaps matches TRBD2 (5 bases). V lost 5 bases to trimming and J lost 5 bases, with 13 bases between them. The CDR3 totals 13 residues. Germline CDR1 is MNHEY and CDR2 is SMNVEV (reference sequence). The CDR3 protein is CASSKQRRNEQYF. CDR3 sequence (DNA): TGTGCCAGCAGTAAGCAGCGGCGGAACGAGCAGTACTTC.

Many counts were recorded for this clonotype. CDR3 DNA sequence: TGTGCCAGCAGTTTAGGGACAGGGGGCGCCGGGCAGCCCCAGCATTTT. It translates to CASSLGTGGAGQPQHF. V and J are TRBV27 and TRBJ1-5; 12 bases align to TRBD1. This CDR3 spans 16 amino acids. V gave up 2 bases and J gave up 7 bases; unmatched junction bases: 6. CDR1 is MNHEY and CDR2 is SMNVEV in the germline V gene (reference sequence).

This clonotype showed up many times. The genes are TRBV5-1 and TRBJ1-5; TRBD1 is a possible D gene (5 bases). Trimming shortened V by 6 bases and J by 4 bases, and 17 bases separated the two germline ends. Germline values: CDR1 SGHRS, CDR2 YFSETQ. This CDR3 is 15 amino acids long. The CDR3 nucleotides are TGCGCCAGCAAAAAAGATCCAGGGCTGAATCAGCCCCAGCATTTT. Translated, it gives CASKKDPGLNQPQHF.

Ten or more counts support this clonotype. The chain recombines TRBV4-3 with TRBJ2-2; no reliable D call. V was shortened by 1 base and J by 9 bases, with 12 bases between the two germline ends. The germline CDR1 and CDR2 sequences are LGHNA and YSLEER. The CDR3 is 14 residues long. CDR3 nucleotide sequence: TGCGCCAGCAGCCAAGCTGTTGGGTCCAGGGAGCTGTTTTTT. Translated, it gives CASSQAVGSRELFF.

This clonotype was seen at least ten times. This chain links TRBV4-3 with TRBJ2-3; 9 nucleotides align to TRBD2. The ends lost 4 bases at V and 4 bases at J; junction bases unmatched: 0. Germline values: CDR1 LGHNA, CDR2 YSLEER. The CDR3 consists of 13 residues. The CDR3 sequence: CASSRTSADTQYF. CDR3 DNA: TGCGCCAGCAGCCGGACTAGCGCAGATACGCAGTATTTT.

This clonotype showed up just a few times. This chain joins TRBV20-1 and TRBJ1-1; D is unresolved. V shed 3 bases and J shed 4 bases, with 9 bases lying between them. CDR1 DFQATT and CDR2 SNEGSKA come from the germline V gene (reference sequence). The CDR3 length is 12 residues. CDR3 in amino acids: CSASGGSTEAFF. CDR3 nucleotide sequence: TGCAGTGCTAGCGGCGGGAGCACTGAAGCTTTCTTT.